This T cell receptor beta chain comes out of a study of blood T cell repertoires in COVID-19. Ten or more counts support this clone. Libraries were prepared by immunoSEQ multiplex PCR; TCRdb keeps only in-frame clonotypes and omits some of them. The sample records 100,000 or so clones, around 85% being singletons. Input material: peripheral blood. The source of this sequence is a human donor in a cohort sampled during active COVID-19.

CDR3 loop: CASSFPGREQYF. For the CDR3, the DNA is TGTGCCAGCAGTTTTCCAGGGCGCGAGCAGTACTTC. This chain connects TRBV25-1 to TRBJ2-7; possible D gene TRBD1, 5 bases. Trimming removed 5 bases at V and 6 bases at J, with 11 bases between. Germline assignment: CDR1 MGHDK and CDR2 SYGVNS. CDR3 length: 12 residues.